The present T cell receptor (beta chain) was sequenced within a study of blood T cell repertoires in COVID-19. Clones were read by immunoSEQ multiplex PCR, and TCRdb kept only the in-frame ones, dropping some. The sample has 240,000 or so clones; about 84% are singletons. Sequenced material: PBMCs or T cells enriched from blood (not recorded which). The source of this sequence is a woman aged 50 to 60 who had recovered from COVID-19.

CDR3 DNA: TGTGCCAGCTCACTAAACCCCGGGACAGGGGCCAATGAGCAGTTCTTC. It yields the protein CASSLNPGTGANEQFF. The chain recombines TRBV18 with TRBJ2-1, with 10 bases lining up with TRBD1. The CDR3 covers 16 residues. With 4 bases clipped from V and 6 bases from J, the junction kept 9 bases outside the gene matches. Germline CDR1 is KGHSH and CDR2 is LQKENI.